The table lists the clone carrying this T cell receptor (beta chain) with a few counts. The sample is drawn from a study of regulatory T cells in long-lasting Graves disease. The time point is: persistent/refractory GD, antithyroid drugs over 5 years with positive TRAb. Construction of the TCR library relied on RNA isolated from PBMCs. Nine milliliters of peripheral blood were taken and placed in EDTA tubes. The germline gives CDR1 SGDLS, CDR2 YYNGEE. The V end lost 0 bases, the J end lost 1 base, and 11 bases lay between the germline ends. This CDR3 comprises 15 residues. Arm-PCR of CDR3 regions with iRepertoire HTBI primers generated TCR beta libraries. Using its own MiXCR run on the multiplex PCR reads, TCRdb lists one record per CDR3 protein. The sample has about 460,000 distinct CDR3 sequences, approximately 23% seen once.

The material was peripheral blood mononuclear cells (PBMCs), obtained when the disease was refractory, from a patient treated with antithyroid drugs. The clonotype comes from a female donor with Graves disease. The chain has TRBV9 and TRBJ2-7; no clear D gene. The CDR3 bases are TGTGCCAGCAGCGTAGACGATCTGAGGTCCTACGAGCAGTACTTC. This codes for CASSVDDLRSYEQYF.